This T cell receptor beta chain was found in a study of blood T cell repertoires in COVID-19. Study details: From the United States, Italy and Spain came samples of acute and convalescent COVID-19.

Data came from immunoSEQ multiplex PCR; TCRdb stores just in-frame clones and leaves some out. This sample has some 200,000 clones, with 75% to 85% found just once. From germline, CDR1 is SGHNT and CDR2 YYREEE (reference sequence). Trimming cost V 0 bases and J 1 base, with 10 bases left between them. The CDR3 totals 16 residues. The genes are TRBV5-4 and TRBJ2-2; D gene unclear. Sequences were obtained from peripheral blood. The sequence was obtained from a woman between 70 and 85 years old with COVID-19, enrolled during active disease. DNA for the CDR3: TGTGCCAGCAGCTTGGGCGGCCAGTTGAACACCGGGGAGCTGTTTTTT. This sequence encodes CASSLGGQLNTGELFF.